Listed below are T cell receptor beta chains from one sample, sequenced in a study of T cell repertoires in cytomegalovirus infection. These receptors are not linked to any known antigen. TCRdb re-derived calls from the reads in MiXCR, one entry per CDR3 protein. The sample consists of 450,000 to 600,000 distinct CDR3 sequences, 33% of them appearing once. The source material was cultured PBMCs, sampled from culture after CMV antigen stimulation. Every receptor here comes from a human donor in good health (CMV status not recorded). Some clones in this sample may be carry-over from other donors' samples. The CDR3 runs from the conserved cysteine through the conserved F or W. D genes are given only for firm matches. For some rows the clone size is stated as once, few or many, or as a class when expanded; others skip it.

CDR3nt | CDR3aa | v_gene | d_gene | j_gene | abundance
TGTGCCAGCAGGCTCCTACTAGCGGGAGGGTCTTACAATGAGCAGTTCTTC | CASRLLLAGGSYNEQFF | TRBV12-3/TRBV12-4 | TRBD2 | TRBJ2-1 | NA
TGTGCCAGCAGTTACTTAGGGGGGTCCAAAAACATTCAGTACTTC | CASSYLGGSKNIQYF | TRBV6-5 | NA | TRBJ2-4 | NA
TGTGCCAGCAGTCGTTCCTACAGGGGGACTAACTATGGCTACACCTTC | CASSRSYRGTNYGYTF | TRBV6-5 | TRBD1 | TRBJ1-2 | NA
TGTGCCAGCAGCTTAACGACAGGAGATTACTATGGCTACACCTTC | CASSLTTGDYYGYTF | TRBV7-2 | NA | TRBJ1-2 | many
TGTGCCAGCAGGGAAGGACAGGCCTCCTACAATGAGCAGTTCTTC | CASREGQASYNEQFF | TRBV6-5 | TRBD1 | TRBJ2-1 | few
TGTGCCAGCAGCTTAGAAGTCAGCAACTATGGCTACACCTTC | CASSLEVSNYGYTF | TRBV7-2 | NA | TRBJ1-2 | many
TGTGCCAGCAGCCGCGGACTAGCGGCCTCCTACGAGCAGTACTTC | CASSRGLAASYEQYF | TRBV2 | TRBD2 | TRBJ2-7 | NA
TGCAGTTCATTACGTCGAGGCAACGAGCAGTACTTC | CSSLRRGNEQYF | TRBV20-1 | NA | TRBJ2-7 | many
TGTGCCAGCAGTTCGACAGGGCAAGGGAACACTGAAGCTTTCTTT | CASSSTGQGNTEAFF | TRBV6-2/TRBV6-3 | TRBD1 | TRBJ1-1 | NA
TGTGCCAGCAGATCTAGCGGGAGCCCCAATGAGCAGTTCTTC | CASRSSGSPNEQFF | TRBV2 | TRBD2 | TRBJ2-1 | NA
TGTGCCAGCAGTTTCCCCCAGGCCAACACCGGGGAGCTGTTTTTT | CASSFPQANTGELFF | TRBV12-3/TRBV12-4 | NA | TRBJ2-2 | NA
TGTGCCAGCAGCTTGGCCTTGGTAGCGGGAGTTATGGGCATTCAGTACTTC | CASSLALVAGVMGIQYF | TRBV5-6 | TRBD2 | TRBJ2-4 | few
TGTGCCAGCAGCCAAGATACGGCCCAGAGCTCCTACGAGCAGTACTTC | CASSQDTAQSSYEQYF | TRBV4-2 | NA | TRBJ2-7 | few
TGCGCCAGCAGCCAGATAGCGGGAGTGGGGGGGGAGCTGTTTTTT | CASSQIAGVGGELFF | TRBV4-1 | TRBD2 | TRBJ2-2 | NA
TGTGCCAGCAGTAGAAGACAGGGGATCTACAATGAGCAGTTCTTC | CASSRRQGIYNEQFF | TRBV27 | TRBD1 | TRBJ2-1 | many
TGTGCCAGCAGCTCCACAGGACTGAGAACCTACGAGCAGTACTTC | CASSSTGLRTYEQYF | TRBV7-9 | NA | TRBJ2-7 | few
TGTGCCAGCAGCTTTCGCTTCCGTGATGTGCAACTGTTTTTT | CASSFRFRDVQLFF | TRBV7-2 | NA | TRBJ1-4 | NA
TGTGCCAGCAGCGTAGTCGGGTCAGGGGGTTCCACAGATACGCAGTATTTT | CASSVVGSGGSTDTQYF | TRBV9 | TRBD1 | TRBJ2-3 | few
TGTGCCAGTAGTAGAGGGTTTGGCTACACCTTC | CASSRGFGYTF | TRBV19 | NA | TRBJ1-2 | few
TGTGCCAGTAGTATAAGGGACAGGGCGAACACCGGGGAGCTGTTTTTT | CASSIRDRANTGELFF | TRBV19 | TRBD1 | TRBJ2-2 | many
TGTGCCAGCAGTTTGGCCGAGGAGCAGTTCTTC | CASSLAEEQFF | TRBV27 | NA | TRBJ2-1 | NA
TGCAGTGCTAGAGATAGGAGTGGCTACGAGCAGTACTTC | CSARDRSGYEQYF | TRBV20-1 | NA | TRBJ2-7 | NA
TGTGCCAGCAGCCCGGGGCTGGGCAGTAATTCACCCCTCCACTTT | CASSPGLGSNSPLHF | TRBV7-3 | NA | TRBJ1-6 | NA
TGTGCCTGGAGTGTCGGGAACACCGGGGAGCTGTTTTTT | CAWSVGNTGELFF | TRBV30 | NA | TRBJ2-2 | NA
TGCGCCAGCAGCCCTGGGACAGCCGGAAAAGGAGCTTTCTTT | CASSPGTAGKGAFF | TRBV4-1 | TRBD1 | TRBJ1-1 | NA
TGCAGTGCTAGAGCCGGACACCTCACAGATACGCAGTATTTT | CSARAGHLTDTQYF | TRBV20-1 | NA | TRBJ2-3 | few
TGTGCCAGCAGCCCTACCGTTTCCAGGGGCAATCAGCCCCAGCATTTT | CASSPTVSRGNQPQHF | TRBV7-8 | NA | TRBJ1-5 | NA
TGCAGTGCCACAAGGTCCGGAGTCAGCAATCAGCCCCAGCATTTT | CSATRSGVSNQPQHF | TRBV20-1 | NA | TRBJ1-5 | few
TGTGCCAGCAGTGCCGGGACAGGGAAGAATCAGCCCCAGCATTTT | CASSAGTGKNQPQHF | TRBV7-9 | TRBD1 | TRBJ1-5 | NA
TGTGCCAGCAGCCCCGTGGCCGGGGAGCTGTTTTTT | CASSPVAGELFF | TRBV7-6 | NA | TRBJ2-2 | many
TGTGCCAGCAGTTACGGGGGGGGGAGCGGAGCATCCTGCACCTTC | CASSYGGGSGASCTF | TRBV6-8 | NA | TRBJ1-2 | few
TGTGCCAGCGGGACGGACCCCAATGAGCAGTTCTTC | CASGTDPNEQFF | TRBV6-6 | NA | TRBJ2-1 | few
TGTGCCAGCAGCTTGAGGGGCAGCTCGGCCAATGAGCAGTTCTTC | CASSLRGSSANEQFF | TRBV5-4 | NA | TRBJ2-1 | NA
TGTGCCAGCAGGCCGAGGGGGGGGGGCACTGAAGCTTTCTTT | CASRPRGGGTEAFF | TRBV6-8 | NA | TRBJ1-1 | NA
TGTGCCAGCAGCCAACGTCGAGGGAACACCGGGGAGCTGTTTTTT | CASSQRRGNTGELFF | TRBV3-1 | NA | TRBJ2-2 | few
TGTGCCAGCAGCAAAAGCGGGACGTCCTCTAGCACAGATACGCAGTATTTT | CASSKSGTSSSTDTQYF | TRBV6-6 | TRBD2 | TRBJ2-3 | NA
TGTGCCAGCAGAGACGTCTATAATTCACCCCTCCACTTT | CASRDVYNSPLHF | TRBV28 | NA | TRBJ1-6 | NA
TGTGCCAGCAGCTTTCGGCGGGAACCTATTAATACGCAGTATTTT | CASSFRREPINTQYF | TRBV7-8 | NA | TRBJ2-3 | few
TGTGCCAGCAGTGCTCGGACAGCAGGCACAGATACGCAGTATTTT | CASSARTAGTDTQYF | TRBV27 | NA | TRBJ2-3 | NA
TGTGCCAGCCGCGGACTAGCGGGGAGTTCATCCAGCGACTCCTACAATGAGCAGTTCTTC | CASRGLAGSSSSDSYNEQFF | TRBV19 | TRBD2 | TRBJ2-1 | few
TGTGCCAGCAGTGAAGAGGACGGAGCCTACAATGAGCAGTTCTTC | CASSEEDGAYNEQFF | TRBV6-1 | NA | TRBJ2-1 | NA
TGTGCCAGCAGCCTCTCGGGCGCCCAAGAGACCCAGTACTTC | CASSLSGAQETQYF | TRBV7-6 | NA | TRBJ2-5 | NA
TGTGCCAGCAGTATGGGACTCTCCTACAATGAGCAGTTCTTC | CASSMGLSYNEQFF | TRBV7-2 | NA | TRBJ2-1 | few
TGTGCCAGCAGCCAAGAGGGGACTAGCGGTTCCTACGAGCAGTACTTC | CASSQEGTSGSYEQYF | TRBV4-2 | TRBD2 | TRBJ2-7 | NA
TGCGCCAGCAGCCCCGGGACAGGGTTTGTAGACGAGACCCAGTACTTC | CASSPGTGFVDETQYF | TRBV4-3 | TRBD1 | TRBJ2-5 | NA
TGTGCCAGCAGAGCGTCGGGGGAACAGCCCCAGCATTTT | CASRASGEQPQHF | TRBV25-1 | NA | TRBJ1-5 | few
TGTGCCAGCAGCCAAGATCAAACAGGGGGACGGGGCATTCAGTACTTC | CASSQDQTGGRGIQYF | TRBV4-2 | TRBD1 | TRBJ2-4 | few
TGTGCCAGCAGCTTGGAGAGCGGTGTAGACGATACGCAGTATTTT | CASSLESGVDDTQYF | TRBV5-4 | NA | TRBJ2-3 | NA
TGCAGTGCCCCGGGACCGACCTACGAGCAGTACTTC | CSAPGPTYEQYF | TRBV20-1 | NA | TRBJ2-7 | NA
TGTGCCAGCAGGGGGGACGTAGCCGGGCACACAGATACGCAGTATTTT | CASRGDVAGHTDTQYF | TRBV27 | NA | TRBJ2-3 | NA
TGCAGTGCTAGAGAAGGGGGGACTAGGAGGACAAAAGAGACCCAGTACTTC | CSAREGGTRRTKETQYF | TRBV20-1 | TRBD2 | TRBJ2-5 | NA
TGTGCCAGCAGCTTAGAGGGGTGGGGGGGGGGGGCTTTCTTT | CASSLEGWGGGAFF | TRBV7-2 | NA | TRBJ1-1 | NA
TGTGCCAGCAGCCAAGGGACAGGGGGCTCCTACGAGCAGTACTTC | CASSQGTGGSYEQYF | TRBV4-2 | TRBD1 | TRBJ2-7 | many
TGTGCCAGCAGCCAAGATTTAGGAGACGAGCAGTACTTC | CASSQDLGDEQYF | TRBV4-2 | NA | TRBJ2-7 | few
TGTGCCAGTGGCTCCGGTAGGAGCTATGGCTACACCTTC | CASGSGRSYGYTF | TRBV19 | NA | TRBJ1-2 | few
TGTGCCAGCAGCCCAATACAGGGAGGGACTGAAGCTTTCTTT | CASSPIQGGTEAFF | TRBV7-3 | NA | TRBJ1-1 | NA